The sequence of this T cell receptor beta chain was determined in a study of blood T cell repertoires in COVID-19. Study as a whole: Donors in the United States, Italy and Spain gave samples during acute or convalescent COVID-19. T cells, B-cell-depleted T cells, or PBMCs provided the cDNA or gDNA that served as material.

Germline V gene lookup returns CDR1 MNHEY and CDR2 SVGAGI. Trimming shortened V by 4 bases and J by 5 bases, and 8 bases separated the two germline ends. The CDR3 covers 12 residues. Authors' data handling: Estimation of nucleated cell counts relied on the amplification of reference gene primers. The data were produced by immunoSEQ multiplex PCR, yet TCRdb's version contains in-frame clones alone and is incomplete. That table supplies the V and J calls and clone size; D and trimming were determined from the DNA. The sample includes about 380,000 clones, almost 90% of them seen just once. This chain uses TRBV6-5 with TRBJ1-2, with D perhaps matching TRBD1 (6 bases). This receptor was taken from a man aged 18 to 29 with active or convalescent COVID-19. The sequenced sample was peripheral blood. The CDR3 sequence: CASSLQGYGYTF. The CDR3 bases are TGTGCCAGCAGTTTACAGGGTTATGGCTACACCTTC.